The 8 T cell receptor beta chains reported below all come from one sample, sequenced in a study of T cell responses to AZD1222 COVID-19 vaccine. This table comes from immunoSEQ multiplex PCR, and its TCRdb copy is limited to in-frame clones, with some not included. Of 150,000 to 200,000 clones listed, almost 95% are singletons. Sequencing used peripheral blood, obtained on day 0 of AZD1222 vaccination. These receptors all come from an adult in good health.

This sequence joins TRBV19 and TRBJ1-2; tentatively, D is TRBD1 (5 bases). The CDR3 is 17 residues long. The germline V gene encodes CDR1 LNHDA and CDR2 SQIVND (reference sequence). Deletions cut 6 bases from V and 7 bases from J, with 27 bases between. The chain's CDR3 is CASSPIWGFPPAAGYTF. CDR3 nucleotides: TGTGCCAGTAGCCCGATATGGGGGTTCCCTCCGGCTGCTGGCTACACCTTC. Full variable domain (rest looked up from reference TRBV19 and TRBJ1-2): DGGITQSPKYLFRKEGQNVTLSCEQNLNHDAMYWYRQDPGQGLRLIYYSQIVNDFQKGDIAEGYSVSREKKESFPLTVTSAQKNPTAFYLCASSPIWGFPPAAGYTFGSGTRLTVV.

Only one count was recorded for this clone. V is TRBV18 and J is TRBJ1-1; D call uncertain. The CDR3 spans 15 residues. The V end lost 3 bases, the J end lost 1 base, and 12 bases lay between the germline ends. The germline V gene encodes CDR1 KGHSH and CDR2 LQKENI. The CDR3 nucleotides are TGTGCCAGCTCACCTCCCGGACGTTCGAACACTGAAGCTTTCTTT. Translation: CASSPPGRSNTEAFF.

CDR3: CASSPSIGQGPTVFSNYGYTF. CDR3 in DNA: TGTGCCAGCAGCCCGTCGATCGGACAGGGGCCCACAGTCTTCTCAAACTATGGCTACACCTTC. The chain is built from TRBV14 and TRBJ1-2, with TRBD1 matching over 9 bases. Germline CDR1 reads SGHDN; CDR2 reads FVKESK. The CDR3 length is 21 residues. V was clipped by 4 bases and J by 2 bases; unmatched bases: 23.

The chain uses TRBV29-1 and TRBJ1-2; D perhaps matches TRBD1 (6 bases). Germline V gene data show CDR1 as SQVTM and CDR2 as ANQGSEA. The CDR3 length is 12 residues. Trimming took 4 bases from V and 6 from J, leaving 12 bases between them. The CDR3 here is CSVGGPGDGYTF. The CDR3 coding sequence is TGCAGCGTTGGGGGGCCGGGGGATGGCTACACCTTC.

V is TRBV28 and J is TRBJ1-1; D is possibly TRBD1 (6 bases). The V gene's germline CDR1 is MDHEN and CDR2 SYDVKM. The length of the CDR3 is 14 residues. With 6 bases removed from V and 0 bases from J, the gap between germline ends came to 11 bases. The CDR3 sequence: CASSPGQLNTEAFF. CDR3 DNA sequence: TGTGCCAGCAGCCCGGGACAACTGAACACTGAAGCTTTCTTT. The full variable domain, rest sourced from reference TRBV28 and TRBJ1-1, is DVKVTQSSRYLVKRTGEKVFLECVQDMDHENMFWYRQDPGLGLRLIYFSYDVKMKEKGDIPEGYSVSREKKERFSLILESASTNQTSMYLCASSPGQLNTEAFFGQGTRLTVV.

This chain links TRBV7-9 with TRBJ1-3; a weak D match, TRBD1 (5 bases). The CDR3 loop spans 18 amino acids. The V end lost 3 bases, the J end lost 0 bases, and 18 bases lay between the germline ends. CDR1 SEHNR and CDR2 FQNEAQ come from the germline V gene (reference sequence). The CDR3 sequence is CASSLGRDSIHSGNTIYF. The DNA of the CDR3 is TGTGCCAGCAGCTTGGGGCGTGACAGTATTCACTCTGGAAACACCATATATTTT.

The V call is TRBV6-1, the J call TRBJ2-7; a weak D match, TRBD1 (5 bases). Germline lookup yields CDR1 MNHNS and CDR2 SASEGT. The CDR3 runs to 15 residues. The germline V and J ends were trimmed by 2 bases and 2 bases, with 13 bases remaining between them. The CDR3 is CASSESYGATYEQYF. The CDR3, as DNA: TGTGCCAGCAGTGAATCCTATGGGGCCACCTACGAGCAGTACTTC.

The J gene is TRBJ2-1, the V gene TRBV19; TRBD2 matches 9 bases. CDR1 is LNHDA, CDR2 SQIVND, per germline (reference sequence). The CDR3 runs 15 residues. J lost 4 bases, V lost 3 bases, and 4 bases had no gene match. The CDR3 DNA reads TGTGCCAGTAGTATGGGAACTAGCGGGTACAATGAGCAGTTCTTC. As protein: CASSMGTSGYNEQFF.